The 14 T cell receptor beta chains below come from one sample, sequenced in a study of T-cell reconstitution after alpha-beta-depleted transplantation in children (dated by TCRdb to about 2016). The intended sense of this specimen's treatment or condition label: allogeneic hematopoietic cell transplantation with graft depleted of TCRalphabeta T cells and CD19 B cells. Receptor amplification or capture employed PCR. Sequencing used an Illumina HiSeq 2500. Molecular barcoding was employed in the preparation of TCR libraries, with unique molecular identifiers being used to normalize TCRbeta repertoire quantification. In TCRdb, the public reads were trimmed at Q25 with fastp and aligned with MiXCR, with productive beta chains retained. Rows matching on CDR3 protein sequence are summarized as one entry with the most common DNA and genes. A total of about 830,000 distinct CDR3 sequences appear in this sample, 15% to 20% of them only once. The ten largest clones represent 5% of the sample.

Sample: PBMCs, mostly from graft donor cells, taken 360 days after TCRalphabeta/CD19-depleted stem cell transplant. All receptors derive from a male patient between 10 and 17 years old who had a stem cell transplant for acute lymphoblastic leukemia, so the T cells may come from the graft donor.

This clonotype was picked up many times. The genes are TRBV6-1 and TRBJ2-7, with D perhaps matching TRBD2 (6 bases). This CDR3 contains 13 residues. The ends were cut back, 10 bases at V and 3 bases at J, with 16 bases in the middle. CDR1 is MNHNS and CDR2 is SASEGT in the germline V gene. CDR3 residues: CATQRDFYYEQYF. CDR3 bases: TGTGCCACCCAACGGGACTTTTACTACGAGCAGTACTTC.

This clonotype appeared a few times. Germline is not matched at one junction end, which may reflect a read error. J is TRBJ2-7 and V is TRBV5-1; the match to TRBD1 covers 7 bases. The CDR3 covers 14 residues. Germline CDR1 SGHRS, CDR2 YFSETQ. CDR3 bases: TGCGCCAGCAGTTTGGACAGGCCCCCGAATGTGCAGTACTTC. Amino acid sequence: CASSLDRPPNVQYF.

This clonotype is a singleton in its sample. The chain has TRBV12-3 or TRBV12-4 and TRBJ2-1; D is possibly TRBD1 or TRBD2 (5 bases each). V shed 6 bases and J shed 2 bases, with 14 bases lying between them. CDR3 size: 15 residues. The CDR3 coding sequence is TGTGCCAGCAGAGACGGGACGGTCGCCTACAATGAGCAGTTCTTC. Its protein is CASRDGTVAYNEQFF.

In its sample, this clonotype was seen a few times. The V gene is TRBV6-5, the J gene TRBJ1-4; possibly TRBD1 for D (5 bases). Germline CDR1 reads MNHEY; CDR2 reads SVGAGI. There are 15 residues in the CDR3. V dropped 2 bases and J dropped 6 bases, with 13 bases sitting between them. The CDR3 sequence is CASSYTGGRDEKLFF. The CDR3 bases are TGTGCCAGCAGTTACACGGGGGGAAGGGATGAAAAACTGTTTTTT.

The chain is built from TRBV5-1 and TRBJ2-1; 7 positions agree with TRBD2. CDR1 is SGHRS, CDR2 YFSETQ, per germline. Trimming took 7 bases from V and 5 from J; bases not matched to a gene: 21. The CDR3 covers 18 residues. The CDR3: CASFSGGRLGTQHNEQFF. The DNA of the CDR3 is TGCGCCAGCTTCTCGGGCGGGAGATTGGGTACACAGCACAATGAGCAGTTCTTC.

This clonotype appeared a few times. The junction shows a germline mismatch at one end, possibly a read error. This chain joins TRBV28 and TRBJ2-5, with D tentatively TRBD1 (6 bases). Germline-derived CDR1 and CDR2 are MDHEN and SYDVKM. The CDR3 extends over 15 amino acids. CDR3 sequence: CASILRDHRGETQYF. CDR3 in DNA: TGTGCCAGCATTTTACGGGACCATAGGGGGGAGACCCAGTACTTC.

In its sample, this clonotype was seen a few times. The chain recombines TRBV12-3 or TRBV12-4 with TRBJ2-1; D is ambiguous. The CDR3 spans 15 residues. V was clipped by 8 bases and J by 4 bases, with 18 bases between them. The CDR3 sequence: CASGSSSPMYNEQFF. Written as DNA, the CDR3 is TGTGCCAGCGGATCGAGTAGTCCCATGTACAATGAGCAGTTCTTC.

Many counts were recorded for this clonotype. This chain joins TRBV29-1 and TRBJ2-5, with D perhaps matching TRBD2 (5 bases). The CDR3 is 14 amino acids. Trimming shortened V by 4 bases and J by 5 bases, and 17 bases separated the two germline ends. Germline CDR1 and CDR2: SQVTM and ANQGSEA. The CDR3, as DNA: TGCAGCGTTGGAGGGATCTTCCTCGGGGAGACCCAGTACTTC. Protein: CSVGGIFLGETQYF.

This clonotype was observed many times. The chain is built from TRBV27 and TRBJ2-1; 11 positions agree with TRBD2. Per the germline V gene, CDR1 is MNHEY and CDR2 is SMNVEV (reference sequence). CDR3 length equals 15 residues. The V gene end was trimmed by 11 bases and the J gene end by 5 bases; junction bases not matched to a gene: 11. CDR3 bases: TGTGCCTCCCACGGGACTAGCGGAATTGACAATGAGCAGTTCTTC. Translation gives CASHGTSGIDNEQFF.

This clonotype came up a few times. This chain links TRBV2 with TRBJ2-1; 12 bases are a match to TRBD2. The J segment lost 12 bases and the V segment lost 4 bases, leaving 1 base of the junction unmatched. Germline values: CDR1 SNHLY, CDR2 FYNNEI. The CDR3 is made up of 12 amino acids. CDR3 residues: CASSGTSGTQFF. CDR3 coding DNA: TGTGCCAGCAGTGGGACTAGCGGGACGCAGTTCTTC. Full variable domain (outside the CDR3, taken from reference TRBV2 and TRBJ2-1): EPEVTQTPSHQVTQMGQEVILRCVPISNHLYFYWYRQILGQKVEFLVSFYNNEISEKSEIFDDQFSVERPDGSNFTLKIRSTKLEDSAMYFCASSGTSGTQFFGPGTRLTVL.

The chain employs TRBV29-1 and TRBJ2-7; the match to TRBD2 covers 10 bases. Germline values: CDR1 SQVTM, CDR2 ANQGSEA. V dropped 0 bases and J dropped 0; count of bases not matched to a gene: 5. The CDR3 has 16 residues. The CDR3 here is CSVEDELAGPSYEQYF. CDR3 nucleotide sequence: TGCAGCGTTGAAGATGAACTAGCGGGACCCTCCTACGAGCAGTACTTC.

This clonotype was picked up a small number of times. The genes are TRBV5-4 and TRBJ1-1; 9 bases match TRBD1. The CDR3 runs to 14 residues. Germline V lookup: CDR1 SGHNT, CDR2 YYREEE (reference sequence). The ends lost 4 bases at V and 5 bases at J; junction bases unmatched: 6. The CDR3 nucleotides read TGTGCCAGCAGCAACCGGGACAGGGCTACTGAAGCTTTCTTT. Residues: CASSNRDRATEAFF.

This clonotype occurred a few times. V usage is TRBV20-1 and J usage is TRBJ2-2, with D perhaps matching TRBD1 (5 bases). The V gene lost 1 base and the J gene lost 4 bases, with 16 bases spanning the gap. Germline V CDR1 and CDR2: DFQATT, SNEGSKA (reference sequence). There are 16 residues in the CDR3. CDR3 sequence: CSARARQGPGTGELFF. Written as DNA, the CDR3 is TGCAGTGCTAGAGCTCGCCAGGGTCCAGGCACCGGGGAGCTGTTTTTT.

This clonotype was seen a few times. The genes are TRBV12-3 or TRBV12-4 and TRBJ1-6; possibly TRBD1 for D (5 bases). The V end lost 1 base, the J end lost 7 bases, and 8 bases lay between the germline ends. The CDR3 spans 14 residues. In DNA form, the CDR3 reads TGTGCCAGCAGTTTAGAACCAGGGAATTCACCCCTCCACTTT. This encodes CASSLEPGNSPLHF.